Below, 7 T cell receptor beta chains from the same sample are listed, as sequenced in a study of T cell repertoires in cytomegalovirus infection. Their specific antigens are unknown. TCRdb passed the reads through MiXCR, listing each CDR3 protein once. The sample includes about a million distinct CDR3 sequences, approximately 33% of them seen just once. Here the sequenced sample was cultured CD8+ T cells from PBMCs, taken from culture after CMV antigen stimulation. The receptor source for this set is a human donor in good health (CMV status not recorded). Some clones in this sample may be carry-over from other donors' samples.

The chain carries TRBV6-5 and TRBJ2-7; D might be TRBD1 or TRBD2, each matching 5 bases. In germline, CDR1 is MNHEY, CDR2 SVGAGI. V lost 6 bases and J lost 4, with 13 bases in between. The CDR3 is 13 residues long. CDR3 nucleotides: TGTGCCAGCAGGGAAAGCTGGGGGTACGAGCAGTACTTC. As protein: CASRESWGYEQYF.

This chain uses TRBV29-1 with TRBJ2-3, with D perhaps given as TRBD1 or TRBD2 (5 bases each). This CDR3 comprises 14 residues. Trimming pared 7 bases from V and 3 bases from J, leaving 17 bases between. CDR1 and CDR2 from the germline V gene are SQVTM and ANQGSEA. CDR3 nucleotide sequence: TGCAGCGCTATCCTTTTTGGGGGAACAGATACGCAGTATTTT. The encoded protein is CSAILFGGTDTQYF.

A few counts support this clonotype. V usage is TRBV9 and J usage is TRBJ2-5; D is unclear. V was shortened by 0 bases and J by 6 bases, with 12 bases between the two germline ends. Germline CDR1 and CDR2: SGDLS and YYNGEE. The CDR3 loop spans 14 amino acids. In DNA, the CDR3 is TGTGCCAGCAGCGTAGAGGGCATAGAAAAGACCCAGTACTTC. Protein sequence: CASSVEGIEKTQYF.

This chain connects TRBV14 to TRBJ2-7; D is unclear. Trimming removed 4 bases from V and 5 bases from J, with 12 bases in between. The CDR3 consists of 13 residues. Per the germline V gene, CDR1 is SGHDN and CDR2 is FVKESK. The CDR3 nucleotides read TGTGCCAGCAGCCGACGGACGGACCACGAGCAGTACTTC. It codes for CASSRRTDHEQYF.

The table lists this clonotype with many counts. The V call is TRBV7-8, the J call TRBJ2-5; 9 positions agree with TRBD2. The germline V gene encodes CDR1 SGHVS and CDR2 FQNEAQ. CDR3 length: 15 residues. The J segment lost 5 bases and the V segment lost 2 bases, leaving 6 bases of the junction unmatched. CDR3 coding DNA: TGTGCCAGCAGCTTAAATGCGGGGGGGCTGGAGACCCAGTACTTC. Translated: CASSLNAGGLETQYF.

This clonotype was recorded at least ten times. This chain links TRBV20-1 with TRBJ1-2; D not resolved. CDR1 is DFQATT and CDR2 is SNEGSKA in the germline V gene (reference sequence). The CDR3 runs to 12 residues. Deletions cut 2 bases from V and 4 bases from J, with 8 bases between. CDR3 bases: TGCAGTGCTAGAAAGGTTGGCTATGGCTACACCTTC. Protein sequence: CSARKVGYGYTF.

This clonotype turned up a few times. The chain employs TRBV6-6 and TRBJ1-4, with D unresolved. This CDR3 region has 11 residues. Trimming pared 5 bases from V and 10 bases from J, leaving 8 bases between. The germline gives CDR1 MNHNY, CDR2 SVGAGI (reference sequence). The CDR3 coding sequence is TGTGCCAGCAGTGCTCTAGGAAAACTGTTTTTT. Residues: CASSALGKLFF.